One T cell receptor beta chain is described in this entry. These data are taken from a study of Ad26.COV2.S vaccination and SARS-CoV-2 variants. The repertoire was sequenced with immunoSEQ multiplex PCR; TCRdb's copy has only in-frame clones and lacks some. Of hundreds of thousands of clones listed, around 84% were seen once; the top ten hold less than 4%. Germline V gene lookup returns CDR1 KGHDR and CDR2 SFDVKD. V was pared by 5 bases and J by 3 bases, with 16 bases between. The CDR3 covers 15 residues. Regarding treatment: about 20 received Ad26.COV2.S at low or high dose, single or two shots; about five received placebo; per-sample allocation not given. Repertoires come from day 63 after the first vaccine or placebo injection. Recruitment in Boston yielded a donor of adult age, 18-55 years.

The sample consisted of peripheral blood, taken in a trial of Ad26.COV2.S vaccine versus placebo. The chain is built from TRBV24-1 and TRBJ2-7; a possible D gene is TRBD1 (5 bases). The receptor was derived from a person aged 18-65 years who received the Ad26.COV2.S COVID-19 vaccine or a placebo. CDR3: CATSAIGHSDYEQYF. The CDR3 region has the DNA TGTGCCACCAGTGCCATCGGACACTCCGACTACGAGCAGTACTTC.